Reported below is one TCR beta chain. Its antigen is still unknown. The CDR3 covers 16 residues. Trimming took 8 bases from V and 10 from J, leaving 27 bases between them. From germline, CDR1 is MNHEY and CDR2 SMNVEV (reference sequence). This sample was taken from a study of shared clonotypes between healthy human individuals. Turning to the study itself: A couple of women and three men aged 18 to 49 made up the donors. Study-level findings and limits: In contrast to clonotypes shared by all four donors, non-shared clonotypes had lower generation probabilities.

Nashville, Tennessee was home to all donors, who were Caucasian adults. Genomic DNA of every subset was divided equally among multiple immunoSEQ plates. The repertoire was sequenced with immunoSEQ multiplex PCR; TCRdb's copy has only in-frame clones and lacks some. This sample yields 2 million to 2.5 million clones, of which approximately 90% are seen a single time; 0.37% belongs to the top ten. This sequence originates from a man aged 18 to 35 in good health. Some clones in this sample may be carry-over from other donors' samples. The sequenced sample was naive CD4+ T cells from PBMCs. Subset here: CD45RA+ positively selected. The chain links TRBV27 to TRBJ2-1; D might be TRBD1 or TRBD2, each matching 7 bases. The CDR3 sequence is CASATVGMDRREEQFF. The CDR3 nucleotides are TGTGCCAGCGCCACAGTCGGGATGGACAGGCGGGAGGAGCAGTTCTTC.